The 5 T cell receptor beta chains given below trace back to one sample, sequenced in a study of blood T cell repertoires in COVID-19. Sequenced by immunoSEQ multiplex PCR; TCRdb stores in-frame clones only, minus some. The data hold about 200,000 clones, with approximately 86% observed a single time. Material: PBMCs or T cells enriched from blood (not recorded which). These receptors all come from a woman between 25 and 40 years old who had recovered from COVID-19.

The chain employs TRBV29-1 and TRBJ2-7; D is perhaps TRBD2 (5 bases). V dropped 1 base and J dropped 5 bases, with 9 bases sitting between them. The CDR3 runs to 12 residues. Germline CDR1 SQVTM, CDR2 ANQGSEA. The CDR3 region is CSVEAGFHEQYF. CDR3 DNA sequence: TGCAGCGTTGAAGCGGGGTTCCACGAGCAGTACTTC.

The chain recombines TRBV5-5 with TRBJ1-4, with TRBD1 matching 7 bases. Per germline, CDR1 SGHKS and CDR2 YYEKEE (reference sequence). V lost 4 bases to trimming and J lost 3 bases; unmatched junction nucleotides: 6. There are 15 residues in the CDR3. Here the CDR3 reads CASSLTGVPNEKLFF. The CDR3 DNA is TGTGCCAGCAGCCTTACAGGGGTTCCTAATGAAAAACTGTTTTTT.

This chain links TRBV15 with TRBJ2-4; 8 bases are shared with TRBD1. CDR1 is LNHNV, CDR2 YYDKDF, per germline (reference sequence). Trimming removed 8 bases from V and 9 bases from J; junction bases left unmatched: 6. The CDR3 is made up of 12 amino acids. CDR3 amino acids: CATRQGTGIQYF. DNA for the CDR3: TGTGCCACCCGACAGGGGACGGGCATTCAGTACTTC.

V and J are TRBV7-2 and TRBJ1-5; TRBD1 is a possible D gene (6 bases). Trimming removed 2 bases from V and 0 bases from J, with 8 bases in between. Looked up from germline, CDR1 is SGHTA and CDR2 is FQGNSA. There are 15 residues in the CDR3. The CDR3, as DNA: TGTGCCAGCAGCTTACAGGGGACTAGCAATCAGCCCCAGCATTTT. This gives the protein CASSLQGTSNQPQHF.

This rearrangement joins TRBV19 to TRBJ2-2, with 8 bases fitting TRBD1. The germline V gene encodes CDR1 LNHDA and CDR2 SQIVND (reference sequence). The CDR3 totals 17 residues. J lost 4 bases, V lost 5 bases, and 12 bases had no gene match. CDR3 in DNA: TGTGCCAGTAGTCCGACAAGAATAACAGGGGGCACCGGGGAGCTGTTTTTT. Amino acid sequence: CASSPTRITGGTGELFF.